The sequence of this TCR beta chain was determined in a study of cytomegalovirus exposure and HLA in healthy donors. Note on this clone: What it binds is not known.

PCR primers comprised 60 Vbeta and 13 Jbeta primers. Measured with immunoSEQ multiplex PCR; TCRdb has only the in-frame clones, and not every one. Found here are around 120,000 clones, roughly 80% of them singletons; the top ten hold roughly 4%. Overall study results and limits: Indistinguishable V segments such as TRBV6-2 and TRBV6-3 were excluded. According to an earlier analysis, most TCR beta V segments yielded productive rearrangements about 87% or about 30% of the time.

CDR1 is SGHNT, CDR2 YYREEE, per germline (reference sequence). Trimming removed 0 bases at V and 6 bases at J, with 7 bases between. The CDR3 runs to 13 residues. The chain links TRBV5-4 to TRBJ1-5; D ambiguous. Sequencing was carried out using PBMCs. The TCR comes from a woman aged 40 to 55 in good health and CMV-seronegative. The CDR3 nucleotides are TGTGCCAGCAGCTTGGGGGAGGGTCAGCCCCAGCATTTT. It is translated as CASSLGEGQPQHF. The whole variable domain, filled in from reference TRBV5-4 and TRBJ1-5, reads ETGVTQSPTHLIKTRGQQVTLRCSSQSGHNTVSWYQQALGQGPQFIFQYYREEENGRGNFPPRFSGLQFPNYSSELNVNALELDDSALYLCASSLGEGQPQHFGDGTRLSIL.